These T cell receptor beta chains were read from a single sample in a study of control samples from healthy donors and cancer patients. Sequencing was performed with immunoSEQ multiplex PCR; in TCRdb, only in-frame clones are kept and a portion is missing. Found here are 150,000 to 200,000 clones, 90% to 95% of them singletons; the top ten hold approximately 1.5%. Material: blood. All receptors derive from a man younger than 45 in good health. Both conserved end residues are part of each CDR3. A D gene is named only where the DNA matches it firmly. The size entry is marked missing in some rows and otherwise reads once, few, many or a size class.

j_call: TRBJ1-1
d_call: .
v_call: TRBV7-9
clone_size: .
cdr3_nt: TGTGCCAGCAGCTTGACAGGAAACACTGAAGCTTTCTTT
cdr3_aa: CASSLTGNTEAFF

j_call: TRBJ1-4
d_call: .
v_call: TRBV7-2
clone_size: .
cdr3_nt: TGTGCCAGCAGCTTAGGCCTCGGTTGGGGGGCAGGTGAAAAACTGTTTTTT
cdr3_aa: CASSLGLGWGAGEKLFF

j_call: TRBJ1-1
d_call: .
v_call: TRBV6-5
clone_size: .
cdr3_nt: TGTGCCAGCAGTTACAGTCTGGGGGACACTGAAGCTTTCTTT
cdr3_aa: CASSYSLGDTEAFF

j_call: TRBJ1-2
d_call: .
v_call: TRBV28
clone_size: .
cdr3_nt: TGTGCCAGCAGTCGGAAGGGATTACCTCGAGCTAACTATGGCTACACCTTC
cdr3_aa: CASSRKGLPRANYGYTF

j_call: TRBJ2-7
d_call: .
v_call: TRBV2
clone_size: .
cdr3_nt: TGTGCCAGCAGTGAGACCACAGGGTTCTACGAGCAGTACTTC
cdr3_aa: CASSETTGFYEQYF

j_call: TRBJ1-2
d_call: .
v_call: TRBV14
clone_size: few
cdr3_nt: TGTGCCAGCAGCCAAGATCTAAGGGACCGGGGCTACACCTTC
cdr3_aa: CASSQDLRDRGYTF

j_call: TRBJ2-1
d_call: TRBD2
v_call: TRBV2
clone_size: .
cdr3_nt: TGTGCCAGCAGTGACGGGAGGGCCTACAATGAGCAGTTCTTC
cdr3_aa: CASSDGRAYNEQFF

j_call: TRBJ1-6
d_call: TRBD1
v_call: TRBV18
clone_size: .
cdr3_nt: TGTGCCAGCTCACCAGAGGGACAGTCAAATTCACCCCTCCACTTT
cdr3_aa: CASSPEGQSNSPLHF

j_call: TRBJ1-5
d_call: .
v_call: TRBV2
clone_size: .
cdr3_nt: TGTGCCAGCAATGGAGACAGTAATCAGCCCCAGCATTTT
cdr3_aa: CASNGDSNQPQHF

j_call: TRBJ2-7
d_call: TRBD1
v_call: TRBV27
clone_size: once
cdr3_nt: TGTGCCAGCAGCACCGGGACAGGGGGCTTCGAGCAGTACTTC
cdr3_aa: CASSTGTGGFEQYF

j_call: TRBJ2-3
d_call: .
v_call: TRBV18
clone_size: .
cdr3_nt: TGTGCCAGCTCACCCCGGGACCACACAGATACGCAGTATTTT
cdr3_aa: CASSPRDHTDTQYF

j_call: TRBJ2-2
d_call: TRBD1
v_call: TRBV5-1
clone_size: .
cdr3_nt: TGCGCCAGCAGCCCGGGACAGGGGGCCGGGGAGCTGTTTTTT
cdr3_aa: CASSPGQGAGELFF

j_call: TRBJ1-2
d_call: .
v_call: TRBV2
clone_size: .
cdr3_nt: TGTGCCAGCAGTGTGGACGGCTCCTATGGCTACACCTTC
cdr3_aa: CASSVDGSYGYTF

j_call: TRBJ1-1
d_call: TRBD1
v_call: TRBV4-2
clone_size: .
cdr3_nt: TGTGCCAGCAGCCAAGTCCAAACAGGGGGAACTGAAGCTTTCTTT
cdr3_aa: CASSQVQTGGTEAFF

j_call: TRBJ1-1
d_call: .
v_call: TRBV29-1
clone_size: few
cdr3_nt: TGCAGCGTTTATGGGGGGGGGATTAGGTCTGAAGCTTTCTTT
cdr3_aa: CSVYGGGIRSEAFF

j_call: TRBJ1-2
d_call: .
v_call: TRBV10-3
clone_size: .
cdr3_nt: TGTGCCATCAGTGACTCGGGCGCTGCCTATGGCTACACCTTC
cdr3_aa: CAISDSGAAYGYTF

j_call: TRBJ1-1
d_call: TRBD1
v_call: TRBV27
clone_size: .
cdr3_nt: TGTGCCAGCAGTGCCCGCGGGACAGGGGTGGTGACTGAAGCTTTCTTT
cdr3_aa: CASSARGTGVVTEAFF

j_call: TRBJ2-7
d_call: .
v_call: TRBV2
clone_size: .
cdr3_nt: TGTGCCAGCAGTGTCGGGGGCGGCTCCTACGAGCAGTACTTC
cdr3_aa: CASSVGGGSYEQYF

j_call: TRBJ2-5
d_call: TRBD1
v_call: TRBV2
clone_size: few
cdr3_nt: TGTGCCAGCAGCAGGGACAGGGGGGACCAAGAGACCCAGTACTTC
cdr3_aa: CASSRDRGDQETQYF

j_call: TRBJ1-2
d_call: .
v_call: TRBV6-5
clone_size: .
cdr3_nt: TGTGCCAGCAGAAACAGGGAGGTTGGTGGCTACACCTTC
cdr3_aa: CASRNREVGGYTF